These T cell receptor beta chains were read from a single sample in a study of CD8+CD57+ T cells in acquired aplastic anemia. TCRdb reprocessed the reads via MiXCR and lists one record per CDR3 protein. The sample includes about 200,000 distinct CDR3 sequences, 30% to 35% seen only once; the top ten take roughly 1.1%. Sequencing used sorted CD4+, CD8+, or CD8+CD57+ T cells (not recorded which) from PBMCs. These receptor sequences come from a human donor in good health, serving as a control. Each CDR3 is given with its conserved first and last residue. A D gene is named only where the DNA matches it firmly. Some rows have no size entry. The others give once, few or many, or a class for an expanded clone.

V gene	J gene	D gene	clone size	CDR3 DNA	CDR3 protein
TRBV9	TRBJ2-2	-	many	TGTGCCAGCAGCGTAGGGGCAGGGGCGAACACCGGGGAGCTGTTTTTT	CASSVGAGANTGELFF
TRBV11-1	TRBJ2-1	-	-	TGTGCCAGCAGCCTAGGGGCAGCTTCCTACAATGAGCAGTTCTTC	CASSLGAASYNEQFF
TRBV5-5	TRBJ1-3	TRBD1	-	TGTACCAGCAGCCCGCTGACAGGGGGCGGAAACACCATATATTTT	CTSSPLTGGGNTIYF
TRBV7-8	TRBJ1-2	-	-	TGTGCCAGCAGCTCGTCGGGGGGGCTCCAGTATGGCTACACCTTC	CASSSSGGLQYGYTF
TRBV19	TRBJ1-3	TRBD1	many	TGTGCCAGTAGTAGGGGCAGGGGGATCGGAAACACCATATATTTT	CASSRGRGIGNTIYF
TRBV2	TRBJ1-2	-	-	TGTGCCAGCAGCCAAGGCGGAGTGGGGGGGGGCTACACCTTC	CASSQGGVGGGYTF
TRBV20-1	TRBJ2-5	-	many	TGCAGTGCTGATTCCAGGGGGACCCAGTACTTC	CSADSRGTQYF
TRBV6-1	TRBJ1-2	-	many	TGTGCCAGCACCCTAAGCCGGGGGACTTATGGCTACACCTTC	CASTLSRGTYGYTF
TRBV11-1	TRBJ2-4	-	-	TGTGCCAGCAGTTACGGTTTAAGTATAGCCAAAAACATTCAGTACTTC	CASSYGLSIAKNIQYF
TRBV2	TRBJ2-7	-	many	TGTGCCAGCAGTGAGGGCGTTAGTCCCTGGCTAGGGGAGCAGTACTTC	CASSEGVSPWLGEQYF
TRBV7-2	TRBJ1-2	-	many	TGTGCCAGCAGCTTAAGGCCCAACCACGGCTACACCTTC	CASSLRPNHGYTF
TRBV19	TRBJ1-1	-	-	TGTGCCAGTAGTATCTGTGATCCCTACACTGAAGCTTTCTTT	CASSICDPYTEAFF
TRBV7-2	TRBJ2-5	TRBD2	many	TGTGCCAGCAGCTTAGGTCTAGCGGGCCCCCAGTACTTC	CASSLGLAGPQYF
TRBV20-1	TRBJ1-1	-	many	TGCAGCGTCGTTAGATTGGGGAGCCCTCCTGAAGCTTTCTTT	CSVVRLGSPPEAFF
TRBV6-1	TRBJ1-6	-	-	TGTGCCAGCAGTGGATTTCCAGGGACGTCTTATTCACCCCTCCACTTT	CASSGFPGTSYSPLHF
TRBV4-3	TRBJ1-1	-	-	TGCGCCAGCAGCCAAGGATTGCAGGGTATCACTGAAGCTTTCTTT	CASSQGLQGITEAFF
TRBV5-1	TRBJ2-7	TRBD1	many	TGCGCCAGCAGCTCAAACCGGGACAGCGCCTACGAGCAGTACTTC	CASSSNRDSAYEQYF
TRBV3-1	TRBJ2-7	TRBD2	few	TGTGCCAGCAGCCCCGGGACTAGCGAGTACTCAACCTACGAGCAGTACTTC	CASSPGTSEYSTYEQYF
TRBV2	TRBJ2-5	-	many	TGTGCCAGCAGTACTCTTCAAGAGACCCAGTACTTC	CASSTLQETQYF